This T cell receptor (beta chain) was identified in a study of blood T cell repertoires in COVID-19. The CDR3 consists of 15 residues. Trimming at V came to 4 bases and at J to 5 bases, leaving 4 bases not matched to a gene. Germline CDR1 reads SGHTA; CDR2 reads FQGNSA. Using immunoSEQ multiplex PCR, the repertoire was profiled, and TCRdb retains in-frame clones only, with some absent. Altogether approximately 88,000 clones are present, over 60% being singletons, with the ten largest covering about a fifth. The chain combines TRBV7-2 with TRBJ2-7; 14 nucleotides line up with TRBD2. The sequence came from an elderly woman with active or convalescent COVID-19. Specimen: peripheral blood. The CDR3 sequence: CASSSGLAGGDEQYF. In nucleotides, the CDR3 is TGTGCCAGCAGCTCCGGACTAGCGGGGGGTGACGAGCAGTACTTC.